The subject of this entry is one T cell receptor beta chain. The sample originates from a study of blood T cell repertoires in COVID-19. Turning to the study itself: Samples came from the United States, Italy and Spain, spanning acute and convalescent COVID-19. T cells, B-cell-depleted T cells, or PBMCs provided the cDNA or gDNA that served as material.

The ends were cut back, 2 bases at V and 3 bases at J, with 13 bases in the middle. CDR1 SGHVS and CDR2 FNYEAQ come from the germline V gene. The CDR3 contains 15 residues. In the authors' workflow: Reference gene primers were amplified, and this amplification served to estimate nucleated cell counts. Profiled with immunoSEQ multiplex PCR; TCRdb holds only in-frame clones, not every one. Clone size and V and J calls were adopted from that table, with D and trimming inferred from the DNA. The profile shows 130,000 to 150,000 clones, approximately 81% of them singletons. The J gene is TRBJ1-2, the V gene TRBV7-6; D not certain. The source of this sequence is a human donor in a cohort sampled during active COVID-19. Sequencing was carried out using peripheral blood. The CDR3 loop is CASSLTGEGYYGYTF. The CDR3, as DNA: TGTGCCAGCAGCTTAACCGGGGAGGGCTACTATGGCTACACCTTC. Complete variable domain (other parts from reference TRBV7-6 and TRBJ1-2): GAGVSQSPRYKVTKRGQDVALRCDPISGHVSLYWYRQALGQGPEFLTYFNYEAQQDKSGLPNDRFSAERPEGSISTLTIQRTEQRDSAMYRCASSLTGEGYYGYTFGSGTRLTVV.